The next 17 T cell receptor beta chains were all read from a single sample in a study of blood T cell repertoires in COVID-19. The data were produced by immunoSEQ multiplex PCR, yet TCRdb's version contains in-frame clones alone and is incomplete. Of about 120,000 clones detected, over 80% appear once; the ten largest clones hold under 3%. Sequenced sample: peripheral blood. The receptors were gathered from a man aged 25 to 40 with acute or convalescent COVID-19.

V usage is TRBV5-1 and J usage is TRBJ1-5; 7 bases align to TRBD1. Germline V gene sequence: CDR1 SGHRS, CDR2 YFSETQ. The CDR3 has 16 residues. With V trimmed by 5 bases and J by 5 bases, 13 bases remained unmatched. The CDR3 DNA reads TGCGCCAGCAGTCAACTCCACCAGGGGGGCCATCAGCCCCAGCATTTT. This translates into CASSQLHQGGHQPQHF.

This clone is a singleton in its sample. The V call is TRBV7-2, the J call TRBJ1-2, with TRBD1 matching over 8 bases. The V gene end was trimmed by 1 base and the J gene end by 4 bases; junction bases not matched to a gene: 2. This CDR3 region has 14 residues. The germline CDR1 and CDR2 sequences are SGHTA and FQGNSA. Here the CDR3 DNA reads TGTGCCAGCAGCTTAGAGGGACAGGCCTATGGCTACACCTTC. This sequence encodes CASSLEGQAYGYTF.

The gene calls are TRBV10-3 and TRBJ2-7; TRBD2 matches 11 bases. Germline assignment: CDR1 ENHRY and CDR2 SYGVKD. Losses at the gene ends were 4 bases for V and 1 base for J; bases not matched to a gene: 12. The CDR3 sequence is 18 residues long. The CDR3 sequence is CAISVRRVLAGGSYEQYF. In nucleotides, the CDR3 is TGTGCCATCAGTGTTCGCCGTGTGTTAGCGGGGGGGTCCTACGAGCAGTACTTC.

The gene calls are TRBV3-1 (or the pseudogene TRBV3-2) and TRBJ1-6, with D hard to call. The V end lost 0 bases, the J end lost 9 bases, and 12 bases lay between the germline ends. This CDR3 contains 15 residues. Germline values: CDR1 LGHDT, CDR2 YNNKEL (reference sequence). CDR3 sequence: CASSQEETRGSPLHF. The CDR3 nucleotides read TGTGCCAGCAGCCAAGAGGAGACACGGGGTTCACCCCTCCACTTT.

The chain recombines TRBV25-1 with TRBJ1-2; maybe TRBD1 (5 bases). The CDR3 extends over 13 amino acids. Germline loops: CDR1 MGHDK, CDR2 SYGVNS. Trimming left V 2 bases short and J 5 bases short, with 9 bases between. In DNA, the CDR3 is TGTGCCAGCAGTGAACGAAGGGGATATGGCTACACCTTC. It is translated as CASSERRGYGYTF.

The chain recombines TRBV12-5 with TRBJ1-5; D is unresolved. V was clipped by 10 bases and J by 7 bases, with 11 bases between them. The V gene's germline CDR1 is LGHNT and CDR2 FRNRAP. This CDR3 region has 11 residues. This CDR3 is CAIGREQPQHF. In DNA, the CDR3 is TGTGCTATTGGGAGGGAACAGCCCCAGCATTTT.

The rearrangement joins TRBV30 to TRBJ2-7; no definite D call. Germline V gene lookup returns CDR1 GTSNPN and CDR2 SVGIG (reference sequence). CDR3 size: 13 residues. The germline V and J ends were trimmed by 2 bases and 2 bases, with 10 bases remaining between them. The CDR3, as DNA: TGTGCCTGGAGTCACTACGCAGCCTACGAGCAGTACGTC. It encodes CAWSHYAAYEQYV.

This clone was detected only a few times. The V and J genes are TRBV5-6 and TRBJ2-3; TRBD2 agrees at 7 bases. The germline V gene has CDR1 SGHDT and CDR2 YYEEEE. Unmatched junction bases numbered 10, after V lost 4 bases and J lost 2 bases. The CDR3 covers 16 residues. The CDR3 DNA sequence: TGTGCCAGCAGCCCACGGTTAGGGAGGGCCACAGATACGCAGTATTTT. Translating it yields CASSPRLGRATDTQYF.

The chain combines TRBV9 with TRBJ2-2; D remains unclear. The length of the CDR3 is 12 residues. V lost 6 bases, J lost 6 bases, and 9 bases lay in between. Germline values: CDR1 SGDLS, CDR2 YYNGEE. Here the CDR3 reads CASTIESGELFF. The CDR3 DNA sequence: TGTGCCAGCACCATAGAATCCGGGGAGCTGTTTTTT.

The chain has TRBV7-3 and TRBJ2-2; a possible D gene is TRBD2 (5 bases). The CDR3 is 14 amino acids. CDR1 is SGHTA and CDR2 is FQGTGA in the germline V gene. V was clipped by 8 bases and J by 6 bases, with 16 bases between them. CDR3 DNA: TGTGCCAGCGCACCGAACCGGGGTGCCGGGGAGCTGTTTTTT. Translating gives CASAPNRGAGELFF.

DNA of the CDR3: TGTGCCAGCATCGGAAGCGGGGGACTCCAAGAGACCCAGTACTTC. Protein sequence: CASIGSGGLQETQYF. The rearrangement links TRBV2 to TRBJ2-5; 8 nucleotides match TRBD2. This CDR3 contains 15 residues. In germline, CDR1 is SNHLY, CDR2 FYNNEI. J lost 1 base, V lost 7 bases, and 8 bases had no gene match.

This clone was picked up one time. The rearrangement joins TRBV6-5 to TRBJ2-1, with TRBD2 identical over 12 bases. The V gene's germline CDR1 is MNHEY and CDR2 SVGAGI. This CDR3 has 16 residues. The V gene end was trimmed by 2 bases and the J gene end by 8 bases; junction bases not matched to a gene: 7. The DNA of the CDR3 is TGTGCCAGCAGTTACGTTTCTAGCGGGAGGGCGCATGAGCAGTTCTTC. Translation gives CASSYVSSGRAHEQFF.

CDR3 amino acids: CASSLLGQGAWSPLHF. The DNA for the CDR3 is TGTGCCAGCAGTTTGCTGGGACAGGGGGCTTGGTCACCCCTCCACTTT. The chain carries TRBV27 and TRBJ1-6; 12 positions agree with TRBD1. V dropped 3 bases and J dropped 10; count of bases not matched to a gene: 7. The CDR3 totals 16 residues. CDR1 is MNHEY, CDR2 SMNVEV, per germline (reference sequence).

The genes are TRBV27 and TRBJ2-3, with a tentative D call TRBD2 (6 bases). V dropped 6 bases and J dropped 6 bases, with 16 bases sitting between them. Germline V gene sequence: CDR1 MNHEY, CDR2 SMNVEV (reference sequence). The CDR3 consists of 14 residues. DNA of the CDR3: TGTGCCAGCAGCACGTCCGGGACTGCCGATACGCAGTATTTT. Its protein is CASSTSGTADTQYF.

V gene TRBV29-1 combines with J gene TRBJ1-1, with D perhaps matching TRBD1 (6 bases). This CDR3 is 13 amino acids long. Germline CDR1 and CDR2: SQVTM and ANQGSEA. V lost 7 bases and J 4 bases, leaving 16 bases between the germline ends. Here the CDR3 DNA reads TGCAGCGCACGAGAAACAGGGACCACTGAAGCTTTCTTT. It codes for CSARETGTTEAFF. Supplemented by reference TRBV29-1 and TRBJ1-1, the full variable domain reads SAVISQKPSRDICQRGTSLTIQCQVDSQVTMMFWYRQQPGQSLTLIATANQGSEATYESGFVIDKFPISRPNLTFSTLTVSNMSPEDSSIYLCSARETGTTEAFFGQGTRLTVV.

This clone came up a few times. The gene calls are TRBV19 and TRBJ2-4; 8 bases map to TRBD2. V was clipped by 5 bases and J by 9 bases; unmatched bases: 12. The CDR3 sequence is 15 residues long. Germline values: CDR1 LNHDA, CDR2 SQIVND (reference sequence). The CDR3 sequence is CASSETSAQGGIQYF. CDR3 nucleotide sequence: TGTGCCAGTAGTGAGACTAGCGCGCAAGGGGGCATTCAGTACTTC.

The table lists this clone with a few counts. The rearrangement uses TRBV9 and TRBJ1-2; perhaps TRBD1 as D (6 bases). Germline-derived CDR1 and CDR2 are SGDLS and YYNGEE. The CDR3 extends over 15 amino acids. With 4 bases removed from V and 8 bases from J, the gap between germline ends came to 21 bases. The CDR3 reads CASSLAGGGFIGYTF. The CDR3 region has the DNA TGTGCCAGCAGCCTAGCTGGGGGCGGGTTTATCGGCTACACCTTC.